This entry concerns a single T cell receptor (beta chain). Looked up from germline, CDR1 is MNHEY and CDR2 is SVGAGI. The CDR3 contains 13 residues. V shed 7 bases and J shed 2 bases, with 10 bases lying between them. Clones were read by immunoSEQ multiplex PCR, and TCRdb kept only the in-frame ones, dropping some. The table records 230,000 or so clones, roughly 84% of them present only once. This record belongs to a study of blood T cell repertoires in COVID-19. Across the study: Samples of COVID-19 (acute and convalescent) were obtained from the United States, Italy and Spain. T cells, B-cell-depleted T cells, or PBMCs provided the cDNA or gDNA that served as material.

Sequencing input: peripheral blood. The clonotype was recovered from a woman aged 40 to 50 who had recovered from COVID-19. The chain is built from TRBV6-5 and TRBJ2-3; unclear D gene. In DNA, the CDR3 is TGTGCCAGCATAAATAGTAACACAGATACGCAGTATTTT. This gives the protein CASINSNTDTQYF.